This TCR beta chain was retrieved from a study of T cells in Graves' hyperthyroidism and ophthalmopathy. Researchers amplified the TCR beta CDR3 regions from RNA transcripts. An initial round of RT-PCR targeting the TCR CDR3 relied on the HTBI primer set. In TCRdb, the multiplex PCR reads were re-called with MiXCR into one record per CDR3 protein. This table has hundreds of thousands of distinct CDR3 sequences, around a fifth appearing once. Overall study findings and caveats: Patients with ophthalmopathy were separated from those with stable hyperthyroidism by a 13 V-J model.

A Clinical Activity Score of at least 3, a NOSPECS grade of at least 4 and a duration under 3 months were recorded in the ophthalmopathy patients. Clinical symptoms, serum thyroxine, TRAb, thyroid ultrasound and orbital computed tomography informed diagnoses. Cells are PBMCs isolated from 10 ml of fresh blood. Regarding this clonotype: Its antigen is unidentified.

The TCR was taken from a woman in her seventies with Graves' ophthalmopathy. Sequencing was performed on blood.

CDR3 amino acids: CSARVPGTDTQYF. The DNA for the CDR3 is TGCAGTGCTAGGGTCCCGGGCACAGATACGCAGTATTTT. The gene calls are TRBV20-1 and TRBJ2-3; no definite D call. The CDR3 is 13 amino acids. CDR1 is DFQATT, CDR2 SNEGSKA, per germline (reference sequence). Trimming took 3 bases from V and 1 from J, leaving 8 bases between them.